These 30 T cell receptor beta chains were all obtained from the same sample, sequenced in a study of blood T cell dynamics during melanoma immunotherapy. Time point defined: week 3, after first cycle of checkpoint inhibitor. Sequencing was performed with immunoSEQ multiplex PCR; in TCRdb, only in-frame clones are kept and a portion is missing. The sample holds about 7,300 clones, 81% seen once. The input for sequencing was blood, taken from a patient treated with checkpoint blockade. The receptors shown here come from a human donor with melanoma.

This chain uses TRBV5-4 with TRBJ2-5; D not resolved. The CDR3 contains 15 residues. Germline lookup yields CDR1 SGHNT and CDR2 YYREEE (reference sequence). Trimming stripped 2 bases from V and 4 bases from J, with 15 bases between. CDR3 in amino acids: CASSLFDNPPETQYF. The CDR3 DNA is TGTGCCAGCAGCTTATTTGACAACCCCCCAGAGACCCAGTACTTC.

This clone was counted a single time. V and J are TRBV4-1 and TRBJ2-1; the D gene is possibly TRBD1 (6 bases). The CDR3 covers 15 residues. Germline-derived CDR1 and CDR2 are MGHRA and YSYEKL. Trimming shortened V by 0 bases and J by 8 bases, and 14 bases separated the two germline ends. The CDR3 spells CASSQEQGGSYEQFF. The CDR3 DNA sequence: TGCGCCAGCAGCCAAGAACAGGGCGGTTCGTATGAGCAGTTCTTC.

J is TRBJ1-4 and V is TRBV28; D remains unclear. CDR1 and CDR2 (germline): MDHEN, SYDVKM. There are 13 residues in the CDR3. Trimming took 5 bases from V and 16 from J, leaving 20 bases between them. Here the CDR3 reads CASSPPDTLHGFF. In nucleotides, the CDR3 is TGTGCCAGCAGTCCGCCAGACACACTTCACGGGTTTTTT.

The gene calls are TRBV4-1 and TRBJ2-1; the match to TRBD2 covers 14 bases. The CDR3 contains 16 residues. CDR1 MGHRA and CDR2 YSYEKL come from the germline V gene. V shed 4 bases, J shed 4 bases, and the junction held 3 bases outside the gene matches. CDR3 loop: CASSPGLAGVYNEQFF. In DNA form, the CDR3 reads TGCGCCAGCAGCCCGGGACTAGCGGGGGTGTACAATGAGCAGTTCTTC.

This rearrangement joins TRBV7-1 to TRBJ2-7; TRBD1 matches 10 bases. TRBV7-1 is an ORF, with its function uncertain. CDR3 size: 15 residues. V lost 5 bases, J lost 2 bases, and 6 bases stayed unmatched. The CDR3 loop reads CASSIRGQGAYEQYF. Here the CDR3 DNA reads TGTGCCAGCAGCATCCGAGGACAGGGGGCCTACGAGCAGTACTTC.

This chain joins TRBV5-4 and TRBJ2-7; 11 nucleotides align to TRBD2. Germline V gene lookup returns CDR1 SGHNT and CDR2 YYREEE (reference sequence). J was trimmed by 4 bases and V by 4 bases; bases with no gene match: 4. The CDR3 length is 14 residues. The CDR3 here is CASSPSSGGYEQYF. In nucleotides, the CDR3 is TGTGCCAGCAGCCCCTCTAGCGGGGGGTACGAGCAGTACTTC.

The V and J genes are TRBV6-6 and TRBJ1-4; perhaps TRBD1 as D (5 bases). The CDR3 has 14 residues. With 0 bases removed from V and 8 bases from J, the gap between germline ends came to 10 bases. The germline gives CDR1 MNHNY, CDR2 SVGAGI (reference sequence). CDR3 sequence reads: CASSYSRAHEKLFF. CDR3 nucleotides: TGTGCCAGCAGTTACTCCAGGGCCCACGAAAAACTGTTTTTT.

This sequence joins TRBV4-2 and TRBJ2-6; D possibly corresponds to TRBD1 (6 bases). This CDR3 has 18 residues. V lost 0 bases, J lost 0 bases, and 12 bases lay in between. Germline loops: CDR1 LGHNA, CDR2 YNFKEQ. The CDR3: CASSQDLSRGSGANVLTF. Written as DNA, the CDR3 is TGTGCCAGCAGCCAAGATCTATCCAGGGGCTCTGGGGCCAACGTCCTGACTTTC.

V usage is TRBV29-1 and J usage is TRBJ2-7; TRBD1 is a possible D gene (5 bases). The CDR3 has 11 residues. CDR1 SQVTM and CDR2 ANQGSEA come from the germline V gene. Trimming removed 6 bases at V and 4 bases at J, with 10 bases between. CDR3 sequence: CSVRSGYEQYF. CDR3 nucleotides: TGCAGCGTCCGCTCAGGGTACGAGCAGTACTTC.

This clone has only one observation. V is TRBV6-1 and J is TRBJ1-1; D might be TRBD1 (6 bases). This CDR3 is 13 amino acids long. V was clipped by 3 bases and J by 8 bases, with 13 bases between them. Germline CDR1 reads MNHNS; CDR2 reads SASEGT. CDR3 region: CASSDWAGTEAFF. In DNA form, the CDR3 reads TGTGCCAGCAGTGATTGGGCCGGGACAGAAGCTTTCTTT.

The V and J genes are TRBV6-6 and TRBJ1-1; D is perhaps TRBD1 (6 bases). Per the germline V gene, CDR1 is MNHNY and CDR2 is SVGAGI (reference sequence). The CDR3 consists of 14 residues. The V gene lost 8 bases and the J gene lost 1 base, with 14 bases spanning the gap. DNA of the CDR3: TGTGCCAGCTCCCAAGGGGGTGAGAACACTGAAGCTTTCTTT. As protein: CASSQGGENTEAFF.

This clone was picked up a small number of times. The gene calls are TRBV22-1 and TRBJ2-7. TRBV22-1 is assigned pseudogene status. This CDR3 contains 12 residues. CDR3 in DNA: TGTCCTGGGAGCGCACGTGAATCCGAGCAGTACTTC. Encoded protein: CPGSARESEQYF.

This clone has only a few counts. The gene calls are TRBV18 and TRBJ1-2, with 7 bases that match TRBD1. Trimming took 2 bases from V and 4 from J; bases not matched to a gene: 7. The V gene's germline CDR1 is KGHSH and CDR2 LQKENI. The CDR3 is 15 amino acids. As DNA, the CDR3 is TGTGCCAGCTCACCAACCCCGGGACAGTTCTATGGCTACACCTTC. Amino acids: CASSPTPGQFYGYTF.

The V gene is TRBV21-1, the J gene TRBJ2-1; the D segment call TRBD1 is taken from the table without a DNA check. TRBV21-1 is a listed pseudogene. There are 16 residues in the CDR3. The CDR3 is CASSLKGAHRENEQFF. CDR3 bases: TGTGCCAGCAGCCTAAAGGGGGCCCACCGGGAGAATGAGCAGTTCTTC.

A note on this clone: The sample has other DNA sequences that encode this CDR3 too. The rearrangement joins TRBV7-2 to TRBJ1-1; no firm D call. V gave up 5 bases and J gave up 2 bases, with 15 bases separating them. CDR1 is SGHTA, CDR2 FQGNSA, per germline. The CDR3 runs to 15 residues. The CDR3 sequence: CASSPPRGENTEAFF. In nucleotides, the CDR3 is TGTGCCAGCAGCCCCCCCCGGGGAGAAAACACTGAAGCTTTCTTT. Full variable domain (rest looked up from reference TRBV7-2 and TRBJ1-1): GAGVSQSPSNKVTEKGKDVELRCDPISGHTALYWYRQSLGQGLEFLIYFQGNSAPDKSGLPSDRFSAERTGGSVSTLTIQRTQQEDSAVYLCASSPPRGENTEAFFGQGTRLTVV.

As DNA, the CDR3 is TGCAGCGTTGAGGAGGGGGGAGGTACAGATACGCAGTATTTT. Translating it yields CSVEEGGGTDTQYF. The rearrangement links TRBV29-1 to TRBJ2-3, with D perhaps assigned TRBD1 or TRBD2 (6 bases each). V lost 3 bases and J lost 3, with 13 bases in between. The CDR3 runs to 14 residues. The V gene's germline CDR1 is SQVTM and CDR2 ANQGSEA.

The V gene is TRBV7-8, the J gene TRBJ2-7, with D unresolved. This CDR3 contains 13 residues. The germline CDR1 and CDR2 sequences are SGHVS and FQNEAQ. V lost 6 bases and J lost 3, with 12 bases in between. The CDR3 region has the DNA TGTGCCAGCAGTCGTGGGGTGGACTACGAGCAGTACTTC. It encodes CASSRGVDYEQYF. Full variable domain (missing parts from reference TRBV7-8 and TRBJ2-7): GAGVSQSPRYKVAKRGQDVALRCDPISGHVSLFWYQQALGQGPEFLTYFQNEAQLDKSGLPSDRFFAERPEGSVSTLKIQRTQQEDSAVYLCASSRGVDYEQYFGPGTRLTVT.

The gene calls are TRBV13 and TRBJ2-7, with D hard to call. V lost 5 bases to trimming and J lost 4 bases, with 18 bases between them. This CDR3 is built from 15 residues. Germline V lookup: CDR1 PRHDT, CDR2 FYEKMQ (reference sequence). CDR3 protein: CASSPDPRSEYEQYF. The CDR3 bases are TGTGCCAGCAGCCCCGACCCACGAAGCGAATACGAGCAGTACTTC.

The chain couples TRBV6-6 to TRBJ2-7; D ambiguous. The germline gives CDR1 MNHNY, CDR2 SVGAGI (reference sequence). V was shortened by 5 bases and J by 6 bases, with 17 bases between the two germline ends. The CDR3 extends over 14 amino acids. CDR3: CASSKELGAAEQYF. In DNA, the CDR3 is TGTGCCAGCAGTAAGGAGCTGGGTGCGGCCGAGCAGTACTTC.

The chain combines TRBV28 with TRBJ1-1; 8 bases fit TRBD1. The junction had 2 bases not matched to a gene; V was cut back by 6 bases and J by 2 bases. CDR1 is MDHEN, CDR2 SYDVKM, per germline. The CDR3 totals 13 residues. This chain's CDR3 is CASRGQGNTEAFF. CDR3 in DNA: TGTGCCAGCAGAGGACAGGGCAACACTGAAGCTTTCTTT.

This chain connects TRBV5-1 to TRBJ2-5, with 14 nucleotides matching TRBD2. This CDR3 has 15 residues. The germline V gene encodes CDR1 SGHRS and CDR2 YFSETQ. The V and J ends lost 5 bases and 5 bases, in that order; junction bases with no gene match: 5. The CDR3 bases are TGCGCCAGCAGATCCCGACTAGCGGGGGGGGAGACCCAGTACTTC. Protein product: CASRSRLAGGETQYF. Together with reference TRBV5-1 and TRBJ2-5, the CDR3 gives the full variable domain: KAGVTQTPRYLIKTRGQQVTLSCSPISGHRSVSWYQQTPGQGLQFLFEYFSETQRNKGNFPGRFSGRQFSNSRSEMNVSTLELGDSALYLCASRSRLAGGETQYFGPGTRLLVL.

The chain carries TRBV5-5 and TRBJ2-2, with no clear D. The CDR3 is made up of 13 amino acids. Trimming removed 7 bases from V and 2 bases from J, with 9 bases in between. CDR1 SGHKS and CDR2 YYEKEE come from the germline V gene (reference sequence). The CDR3 loop reads CASSPRNTGELFF. The CDR3 coding sequence is TGTGCCAGCTCCCCAAGAAACACCGGGGAGCTGTTTTTT.

The V gene is TRBV7-3, the J gene TRBJ2-1; TRBD2 agrees at 8 bases. This CDR3 region has 14 residues. With V trimmed by 4 bases and J by 5 bases, 4 bases remained unmatched. Germline lookup yields CDR1 SGHTA and CDR2 FQGTGA. The CDR3 loop reads CASSSMTSDNEQFF. In DNA form, the CDR3 reads TGTGCCAGCAGCTCTATGACTAGCGACAATGAGCAGTTCTTC.

V and J are TRBV6-1 and TRBJ1-6; no reliable D call. Germline values: CDR1 MNHNS, CDR2 SASEGT. Trimming shortened V by 3 bases and J by 4 bases, and 1 base separated the two germline ends. The CDR3 runs to 12 residues. DNA of the CDR3: TGTGCCAGCAGTGATTATAATTCACCCCTCCACTTT. It specifies CASSDYNSPLHF.

This clone was counted once. The CDR3 DNA reads as TGCGCCAGCAGCTTGGGAGTGGGACAGGGAGGTTATACGCAGTATTTT. Encoded protein: CASSLGVGQGGYTQYF. The chain is built from TRBV5-1 and TRBJ2-3, with 9 bases matching TRBD1. The CDR3 runs to 16 residues. V shed 0 bases, J shed 7 bases, and the junction held 9 bases outside the gene matches. Looked up from germline, CDR1 is SGHRS and CDR2 is YFSETQ.

The chain recombines TRBV4-2 with TRBJ2-1; the match to TRBD2 covers 14 bases. Germline loops: CDR1 LGHNA, CDR2 YNFKEQ. V lost 4 bases and J lost 4; bases outside the gene matches: 3. CDR3 length: 16 residues. The CDR3 sequence: CASSPGLAGVYNEQFF. DNA of the CDR3: TGTGCCAGCAGCCCGGGACTAGCGGGGGTGTACAATGAGCAGTTCTTC.

The J gene is TRBJ2-1, the V gene TRBV5-6, with a possible D match to TRBD1 (6 bases). The CDR3 length is 15 residues. CDR1 and CDR2 (germline): SGHDT, YYEEEE. The V gene lost 4 bases and the J gene lost 8 bases, with 19 bases spanning the gap. CDR3 DNA: TGTGCCAGCAGCCTGGTGGGGACACCGACGGATGAGCAGTTCTTC. Amino acid sequence: CASSLVGTPTDEQFF.

The J gene is TRBJ1-1, the V gene TRBV5-1; D uncertain. V dropped 0 bases and J dropped 5 bases, with 11 bases sitting between them. Germline V gene sequence: CDR1 SGHRS, CDR2 YFSETQ. The CDR3 sequence is 14 residues long. For the CDR3, the DNA is TGCGCCAGCAGCTTGGGGATTGGGGAGACTGAAGCTTTCTTT. As protein: CASSLGIGETEAFF.

The chain joins TRBV5-1 to TRBJ2-5; D is possibly TRBD2 (5 bases). The end of the DNA is better explained by TRBJ2-7, so the J call may be wrong. The CDR3 consists of 16 residues. CDR1 is SGHRS and CDR2 is YFSETQ in the germline V gene. CDR3 residues: CASSPHWTQAPYEQYF. The CDR3 coding sequence is TGCGCCAGCAGCCCACACTGGACTCAAGCCCCCTACGAGCAGTACTTC.

V usage is TRBV13 and J usage is TRBJ1-2, with TRBD1 as a possible D gene (5 bases). V was cut by 5 bases and J by 5 bases, with 15 bases left in between. This CDR3 has 14 residues. Germline V lookup: CDR1 PRHDT, CDR2 FYEKMQ (reference sequence). DNA of the CDR3: TGTGCCAGCAGCCCCATCGGCAGGGTGTATGGCTACACCTTC. Translated: CASSPIGRVYGYTF.